This entry concerns a single TCR beta chain. Germline V lookup: CDR1 SEHNR, CDR2 FQNEAQ (reference sequence). The CDR3 has 17 residues. V lost 4 bases, J lost 0 bases, and 18 bases lay in between. These data come from a study of T cell responses to AZD1222 COVID-19 vaccine. Only in-frame clones appear in the TCRdb table, and some are missing; sequencing was by immunoSEQ multiplex PCR. The sample has 120,000 or so clones; around 90% are singletons. The gene calls are TRBV7-9 and TRBJ1-1, with D hard to call. The clonotype comes from an adult in good health. Source: peripheral blood, taken on day 0 of AZD1222 vaccination. As DNA, the CDR3 is TGTGCCAGCAGCTCGGGCAGCTCTCTGAGGGTGAACACTGAAGCTTTCTTT. Its protein product is CASSSGSSLRVNTEAFF.